This is a list of T cell receptor beta chains from one sample in a study of blood T cell repertoires in COVID-19. Here immunoSEQ multiplex PCR was the method, and the copy in TCRdb shows in-frame clones only, minus some. Of 95,000 or so clones in the sample, roughly four fifths were seen once. Sequencing was performed on peripheral blood. These TCRs come from a man older than 75 with COVID-19, enrolled during active disease. CDR3s include the opening cysteine and the closing phenylalanine or tryptophan. The order of the fields is J gene, V gene, clone size, D gene, CDR3 protein, CDR3 DNA. D genes are given only for firm matches. Part of the rows lack a size; the others show once, few, many or a class for expanded clones.

>TRBJ1-1|TRBV6-6|-|-
CASSPGEGVMNTEAFF
TGTGCCAGCAGTCCCGGGGAGGGGGTAATGAACACTGAAGCTTTCTTT
>TRBJ2-5|TRBV28|-|-
CASQIPGLVETQYF
TGTGCCAGTCAAATTCCGGGGTTGGTGGAGACCCAGTACTTC
>TRBJ2-5|TRBV7-8|-|-
CASSQSGRGETQYF
TGTGCCAGCAGCCAAAGTGGCCGCGGAGAGACCCAGTACTTC
>TRBJ1-5|TRBV19|-|-
CASRFTGNNQPQHF
TGTGCCAGTAGATTCACGGGAAACAATCAGCCCCAGCATTTT
>TRBJ2-5|TRBV2|-|TRBD2
CASRASGRRETQYF
TGTGCCAGCAGGGCTAGCGGGAGGCGGGAGACCCAGTACTTC
>TRBJ2-4|TRBV11-3|-|TRBD2
CASSLVLAGGQNIQYF
TGTGCCAGCAGCTTAGTACTAGCGGGAGGGCAAAACATTCAGTACTTC
>TRBJ2-3|TRBV6-5|-|-
CASSYRGGGTDTQYF
TGTGCCAGCAGCTACAGGGGAGGCGGAACAGATACGCAGTATTTT
>TRBJ1-6|TRBV5-4|-|-
CASSLEGGLGSPLHF
TGTGCCAGCAGCTTGGAAGGAGGGTTGGGGTCACCCCTCCACTTT
>TRBJ2-7|TRBV28|-|TRBD2
CASSGGAYEQYF
TGTGCCAGCAGCGGGGGGGCCTACGAGCAGTACTTC
>TRBJ2-5|TRBV6-1|-|-
CASSEGGREWETQYF
TGTGCCAGCAGTGAAGGGGGCCGGGAGTGGGAGACCCAGTACTTC
>TRBJ2-2|TRBV5-6|-|TRBD2
CASRRAGWTGELFF
TGTGCCAGCAGACGAGCGGGGTGGACCGGGGAGCTGTTTTTT
>TRBJ2-7|TRBV5-4|medium-sized|TRBD2
CASRPTSGSSYEQYF
TGTGCCAGCAGACCAACAAGCGGGAGCTCCTACGAGCAGTACTTC
>TRBJ2-1|TRBV7-9|-|-
CASSRTGYSYNEQFF
TGTGCCAGCAGCCGAACAGGATACTCCTACAATGAGCAGTTCTTC
>TRBJ2-5|TRBV3-1/TRBV3-2|once|TRBD1
CASSPQTGLETQYF
TGTGCCAGCAGCCCTCAGACAGGGTTGGAGACCCAGTACTTC
>TRBJ1-2|TRBV19|-|-
CASSTVQGQQGYGYTF
TGTGCCAGTAGTACCGTACAGGGCCAACAGGGCTATGGCTACACCTTC
>TRBJ2-1|TRBV11-2|few|TRBD2
CASSLDLGLAGYNEQFF
TGTGCCAGCAGCTTAGATCTCGGTCTAGCGGGATACAATGAGCAGTTCTTC
>TRBJ2-7|TRBV10-3|-|-
CAISDLTGTHEQYF
TGTGCCATCAGTGACTTAACCGGGACACACGAGCAGTACTTC
>TRBJ1-1|TRBV6-5|-|-
CASSSGVATEAFF
TGTGCCAGCAGTTCAGGGGTGGCCACTGAAGCTTTCTTT
>TRBJ2-7|TRBV7-9|-|-
CAWQGEHYEQYF
TGTGCTTGGCAAGGGGAACACTACGAGCAGTACTTC
>TRBJ2-7|TRBV30|-|TRBD2
CAWSASSGTYEQYF
TGTGCCTGGAGTGCGTCTAGCGGTACCTACGAGCAGTACTTC
>TRBJ1-5|TRBV23-1|-|TRBD1
CASSQSDRGSNQPQHF
TGCGCCAGCAGTCAATCGGACAGGGGCAGCAATCAGCCCCAGCATTTT
>TRBJ1-1|TRBV6-6|-|-
CASSYSNMNTEAFF
TGTGCCAGCAGTTACTCGAACATGAACACTGAAGCTTTCTTT
>TRBJ1-1|TRBV29-1|-|-
CSVFSGATLINTEAFF
TGCAGCGTTTTCTCAGGGGCAACCTTGATAAACACTGAAGCTTTCTTT